These T cell receptor beta chains were read from a single sample in a study of OX40 agonist ivuxolimab in advanced cancers. Using immunoSEQ multiplex PCR, the repertoire was profiled, and TCRdb retains in-frame clones only, with some absent. The sample lists 85,000 to 120,000 clones; 75% to 95% were seen once. Sequences were derived from CD4+ or CD8+ T cells sorted from blood, sampled in a trial of the OX40 agonist ivuxolimab. These receptor sequences come from an adult with an advanced solid tumor such as melanoma, head and neck, liver or kidney cancer. CDR3s include the opening cysteine and the closing phenylalanine or tryptophan. A D gene is named only where the DNA matches it firmly. The listing skips clone size in some rows; elsewhere it reads once, few, many or a size class.

CDR3 protein: CASSHGGQARSPLHF; CDR3 DNA: TGCGCCAGCAGCCACGGGGGACAGGCGCGATCACCCCTCCACTTT; V gene: TRBV4-1; J gene: TRBJ1-6; clone size: few; D gene: TRBD1
CDR3 protein: CASSTLAEGTQYF; CDR3 DNA: TGTGCCAGCAGTACCTTAGCTGAGGGGACCCAGTACTTC; V gene: TRBV6-5; J gene: TRBJ2-5; clone size: NA; D gene: NA
CDR3 protein: CASRTGQPNTGELFF; CDR3 DNA: TGTGCCAGCAGAACGGGACAGCCGAACACCGGGGAGCTGTTTTTT; V gene: TRBV28; J gene: TRBJ2-2; clone size: NA; D gene: TRBD1
CDR3 protein: CASSSTTQGNTEAFF; CDR3 DNA: TGTGCCAGCAGCTCCACAACTCAAGGGAACACTGAAGCTTTCTTT; V gene: TRBV7-9; J gene: TRBJ1-1; clone size: NA; D gene: NA
CDR3 protein: CASSLGAGTIGYTF; CDR3 DNA: TGTGCCAGCAGCTTAGGGGCAGGGACGATTGGCTACACCTTC; V gene: TRBV7-6; J gene: TRBJ1-2; clone size: NA; D gene: NA
CDR3 protein: CASSLNGQPRIALHF; CDR3 DNA: TGTGCCAGCAGCTTAAATGGACAGCCCAGGATAGCCCTCCACTTT; V gene: TRBV7-2; J gene: TRBJ1-6; clone size: NA; D gene: NA
CDR3 protein: CATKMGGNYNEQFF; CDR3 DNA: TGTGCCACCAAAATGGGGGGGAACTACAATGAGCAGTTCTTC; V gene: TRBV11-2; J gene: TRBJ2-1; clone size: once; D gene: TRBD2
CDR3 protein: CASSDGGAGDTQYF; CDR3 DNA: TGTGCCAGCAGTGACGGGGGGGCTGGAGATACGCAGTATTTT; V gene: TRBV6-5; J gene: TRBJ2-3; clone size: NA; D gene: TRBD2
CDR3 protein: CASRPGFGTPNTGELFF; CDR3 DNA: TGTGCCAGCAGGCCGGGATTTGGGACTCCGAACACCGGGGAGCTGTTTTTT; V gene: TRBV28; J gene: TRBJ2-2; clone size: NA; D gene: NA
CDR3 protein: CASSARTIGEQYF; CDR3 DNA: TGTGCCAGCAGTGCCAGGACGATTGGGGAGCAGTACTTC; V gene: TRBV6-1; J gene: TRBJ2-7; clone size: few; D gene: NA
CDR3 protein: CASTERGFEAFF; CDR3 DNA: TGTGCCAGCACCGAACGAGGATTTGAAGCTTTCTTT; V gene: TRBV6-1; J gene: TRBJ1-1; clone size: NA; D gene: NA
CDR3 protein: CASSFGSDEQYF; CDR3 DNA: TGCGCCAGCAGCTTCGGGAGCGACGAGCAGTACTTC; V gene: TRBV5-1; J gene: TRBJ2-7; clone size: NA; D gene: NA
CDR3 protein: CASSLAGLAVSYEQYF; CDR3 DNA: TGTGCCAGCAGTCTAGCAGGACTAGCGGTGTCCTACGAGCAGTACTTC; V gene: TRBV28; J gene: TRBJ2-7; clone size: NA; D gene: TRBD2
CDR3 protein: CASSSQEVTQYF; CDR3 DNA: TGTGCCAGCAGCAGTCAGGAAGTTACGCAGTATTTT; V gene: TRBV11-2; J gene: TRBJ2-3; clone size: NA; D gene: NA
CDR3 protein: CASSQYQETQYF; CDR3 DNA: TGTGCCAGCAGCCAGTACCAAGAGACCCAGTACTTC; V gene: TRBV2; J gene: TRBJ2-5; clone size: NA; D gene: NA
CDR3 protein: CASSARFGGYNEQFF; CDR3 DNA: TGTGCCAGCAGCGCCCGGTTCGGGGGTTACAATGAGCAGTTCTTC; V gene: TRBV9; J gene: TRBJ2-1; clone size: NA; D gene: NA
CDR3 protein: CASSQEGGSSSYNEQFF; CDR3 DNA: TGCGCCAGCAGCCAAGAGGGGGGTTCTAGCTCCTACAATGAGCAGTTCTTC; V gene: TRBV4-1; J gene: TRBJ2-1; clone size: NA; D gene: NA
CDR3 protein: CASSLPGPNTEAFF; CDR3 DNA: TGTGCCAGCAGTTTGCCAGGCCCGAACACTGAAGCTTTCTTT; V gene: TRBV28; J gene: TRBJ1-1; clone size: NA; D gene: NA
CDR3 protein: CASSRGGELFF; CDR3 DNA: TGCGCCAGCAGCCGCGGGGGGGAGCTGTTTTTT; V gene: TRBV4-1; J gene: TRBJ2-2; clone size: NA; D gene: NA
CDR3 protein: CASSQRGQGTYEQYF; CDR3 DNA: TGCGCCAGCTCCCAACGGGGACAGGGTACCTACGAGCAGTACTTC; V gene: TRBV10-2; J gene: TRBJ2-7; clone size: NA; D gene: TRBD1
CDR3 protein: CASSRRTSGWTSTDTQYF; CDR3 DNA: TGTGCCAGCAGCCGCCGGACTAGCGGGTGGACTAGCACAGATACGCAGTATTTT; V gene: TRBV14; J gene: TRBJ2-3; clone size: NA; D gene: TRBD2
CDR3 protein: CASYTTASGYNEQFF; CDR3 DNA: TGTGCCAGCTATACTACGGCTAGCGGATACAATGAGCAGTTCTTC; V gene: TRBV6-6; J gene: TRBJ2-1; clone size: NA; D gene: TRBD2
CDR3 protein: CASSLYGDTQYF; CDR3 DNA: TGTGCCAGCAGCTTGTACGGAGATACGCAGTATTTT; V gene: TRBV7-3; J gene: TRBJ2-3; clone size: once; D gene: NA
CDR3 protein: CAWSELTENQPQHF; CDR3 DNA: TGTGCCTGGAGTGAGCTCACAGAAAATCAGCCCCAGCATTTT; V gene: TRBV30; J gene: TRBJ1-5; clone size: NA; D gene: NA
CDR3 protein: CASSQGRVDREAFF; CDR3 DNA: TGCGCCAGCAGCCAAGGGAGGGTTGACAGGGAAGCTTTCTTT; V gene: TRBV4-1; J gene: TRBJ1-1; clone size: NA; D gene: NA
CDR3 protein: CASSFGTGVNSPLHF; CDR3 DNA: TGTGCCAGTAGTTTCGGGACAGGGGTTAATTCACCCCTCCACTTT; V gene: TRBV19; J gene: TRBJ1-6; clone size: NA; D gene: TRBD1
CDR3 protein: CASSSQGGGGNQPQHF; CDR3 DNA: TGTGCCAGCAGCTCCCAAGGGGGAGGGGGCAATCAGCCCCAGCATTTT; V gene: TRBV7-2; J gene: TRBJ1-5; clone size: NA; D gene: NA
CDR3 protein: CASSKRDSYEQYF; CDR3 DNA: TGTGCCAGCAGCAAAAGGGACAGCTACGAGCAGTACTTC; V gene: TRBV7-2; J gene: TRBJ2-7; clone size: NA; D gene: TRBD1
CDR3 protein: CASSSKQGAFSTDTQYF; CDR3 DNA: TGTGCCAGCAGCTCTAAACAGGGGGCATTCAGCACAGATACGCAGTATTTT; V gene: TRBV5-6; J gene: TRBJ2-3; clone size: NA; D gene: TRBD1
CDR3 protein: CASSLAGINQPQHF; CDR3 DNA: TGCGCCAGCAGCTTAGCAGGAATCAATCAGCCCCAGCATTTT; V gene: TRBV5-1; J gene: TRBJ1-5; clone size: NA; D gene: NA
CDR3 protein: CASSAGLTQPQHF; CDR3 DNA: TGTGCCAGCAGCGCAGGATTAACCCAGCCCCAGCATTTT; V gene: TRBV7-9; J gene: TRBJ1-5; clone size: NA; D gene: NA
CDR3 protein: CASKKGTVNQPQHF; CDR3 DNA: TGTGCCAGCAAAAAAGGGACGGTAAATCAGCCCCAGCATTTT; V gene: TRBV6-5; J gene: TRBJ1-5; clone size: few; D gene: NA
CDR3 protein: CASGPPQSSGNTIYF; CDR3 DNA: TGTGCCAGTGGCCCACCTCAAAGCTCTGGAAACACCATATATTTT; V gene: TRBV19; J gene: TRBJ1-3; clone size: NA; D gene: NA
CDR3 protein: CASSPGWRTQNTIYF; CDR3 DNA: TGTGCCAGCTCTCCCGGTTGGAGGACTCAAAACACCATATATTTT; V gene: TRBV19; J gene: TRBJ1-3; clone size: NA; D gene: NA
CDR3 protein: CASKAGNYGYTF; CDR3 DNA: TGTGCCAGCAAGGCGGGCAACTATGGCTACACCTTC; V gene: TRBV6-5; J gene: TRBJ1-2; clone size: few; D gene: NA
CDR3 protein: CASSPFGRDQPQHF; CDR3 DNA: TGTGCCAGCAGCCCATTTGGGAGGGATCAGCCCCAGCATTTT; V gene: TRBV7-2; J gene: TRBJ1-5; clone size: NA; D gene: NA
CDR3 protein: CASSVSGVSTDTQYF; CDR3 DNA: TGTGCCAGCAGCGTAAGTGGGGTTAGCACAGATACGCAGTATTTT; V gene: TRBV9; J gene: TRBJ2-3; clone size: NA; D gene: NA
CDR3 protein: CASSLASSNTGELFF; CDR3 DNA: TGTGCCAGCAGCTTAGCCAGCTCGAACACCGGGGAGCTGTTTTTT; V gene: TRBV11-3; J gene: TRBJ2-2; clone size: once; D gene: NA
CDR3 protein: CASSVGGSGRGEKLFF; CDR3 DNA: TGTGCCAGCAGCGTAGGTGGGTCGGGACGTGGTGAAAAACTGTTTTTT; V gene: TRBV9; J gene: TRBJ1-4; clone size: NA; D gene: NA
CDR3 protein: CASSYDRYGSRFEQYF; CDR3 DNA: TGTGCCAGCAGTTACGATAGGTACGGGTCGCGGTTCGAGCAGTACTTC; V gene: TRBV6-6; J gene: TRBJ2-7; clone size: NA; D gene: NA
CDR3 protein: CASSTKGWDVNTEAFF; CDR3 DNA: TGTGCCAGCAGCACAAAGGGGTGGGACGTAAACACTGAAGCTTTCTTT; V gene: TRBV13; J gene: TRBJ1-1; clone size: NA; D gene: NA
CDR3 protein: CASSLVAGASYEQYF; CDR3 DNA: TGTGCCAGCAGCTTAGTGGCAGGGGCCTCCTACGAGCAGTACTTC; V gene: TRBV7-2; J gene: TRBJ2-7; clone size: NA; D gene: NA
CDR3 protein: CAISEAYNSPLHF; CDR3 DNA: TGTGCCATCAGTGAGGCTTATAATTCACCCCTCCACTTT; V gene: TRBV10-3; J gene: TRBJ1-6; clone size: NA; D gene: NA
CDR3 protein: CASSRPPGAGELFF; CDR3 DNA: TGTGCCAGCAGCCGGCCCCCAGGCGCCGGGGAGCTGTTTTTT; V gene: TRBV9; J gene: TRBJ2-2; clone size: NA; D gene: NA
CDR3 protein: CATARSIDIGFHAGELFF; CDR3 DNA: TGTGCCACCGCCCGATCCATTGATATCGGGTTCCACGCCGGGGAGCTGTTTTTT; V gene: TRBV11-2; J gene: TRBJ2-2; clone size: NA; D gene: NA
CDR3 protein: CASSPGQGAGQPQHF; CDR3 DNA: TGTGCCAGCAGCCCCGGACAGGGGGCCGGGCAGCCCCAGCATTTT; V gene: TRBV11-2; J gene: TRBJ1-5; clone size: NA; D gene: TRBD1
CDR3 protein: CASSTHLTGRGTDTQYF; CDR3 DNA: TGTGCCAGTAGTACCCACCTGACAGGGAGGGGCACAGATACGCAGTATTTT; V gene: TRBV19; J gene: TRBJ2-3; clone size: NA; D gene: NA
CDR3 protein: CASITSGTSNEKLFF; CDR3 DNA: TGTGCCAGTATCACCTCGGGCACATCTAATGAAAAACTGTTTTTT; V gene: TRBV19; J gene: TRBJ1-4; clone size: NA; D gene: NA
CDR3 protein: CASSPGQGWQPQHF; CDR3 DNA: TGTGCCAGCAGCCCGGGACAGGGGTGGCAGCCCCAGCATTTT; V gene: TRBV4-2; J gene: TRBJ1-5; clone size: NA; D gene: TRBD1
CDR3 protein: CASSLDGQGRYGYTF; CDR3 DNA: TGTGCCAGCAGCTTAGATGGACAGGGCCGCTATGGCTACACCTTC; V gene: TRBV7-2; J gene: TRBJ1-2; clone size: NA; D gene: TRBD1
CDR3 protein: CASSADRVIFSEAFF; CDR3 DNA: TGTGCCAGCAGTGCCGACAGGGTAATATTTTCTGAAGCTTTCTTT; V gene: TRBV27; J gene: TRBJ1-1; clone size: once; D gene: TRBD1
CDR3 protein: CASSFVGAERQETQYF; CDR3 DNA: TGTGCCAGCAGCTTTGTAGGGGCGGAAAGACAAGAGACCCAGTACTTC; V gene: TRBV7-2; J gene: TRBJ2-5; clone size: NA; D gene: NA
CDR3 protein: CASLGQGVDEQFF; CDR3 DNA: TGTGCCAGCCTAGGACAGGGGGTTGATGAGCAGTTCTTC; V gene: TRBV7-2; J gene: TRBJ2-1; clone size: NA; D gene: TRBD1
CDR3 protein: CASSPTGQGLGQPQHF; CDR3 DNA: TGCGCCAGCAGCCCAACCGGACAGGGCTTGGGACAGCCCCAGCATTTT; V gene: TRBV5-1; J gene: TRBJ1-5; clone size: NA; D gene: TRBD1